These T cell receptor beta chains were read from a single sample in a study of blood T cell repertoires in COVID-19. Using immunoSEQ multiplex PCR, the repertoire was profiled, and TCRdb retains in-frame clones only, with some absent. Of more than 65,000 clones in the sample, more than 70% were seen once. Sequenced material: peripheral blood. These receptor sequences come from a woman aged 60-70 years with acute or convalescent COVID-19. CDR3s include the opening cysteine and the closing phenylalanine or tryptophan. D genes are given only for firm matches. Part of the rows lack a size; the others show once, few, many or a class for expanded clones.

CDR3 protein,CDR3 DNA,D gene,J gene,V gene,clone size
CASSEPGGDTQYF,TGTGCCAGCAGCGAGCCGGGGGGAGATACGCAGTATTTT,TRBD2,TRBJ2-3,TRBV9,NA
CASSYTKAQGSGNQPQHF,TGTGCCAGCAGCTATACAAAAGCCCAGGGGTCGGGCAATCAGCCCCAGCATTTT,NA,TRBJ1-5,TRBV2,few
CASSQVGSYEQYF,TGTGCCAGCAGCCAAGTGGGCAGCTACGAGCAGTACTTC,NA,TRBJ2-7,TRBV6-5,NA
CASHSGSGNSPLHF,TGTGCCTCCCACTCGGGGAGCGGTAATTCACCCCTCCACTTT,NA,TRBJ1-6,TRBV30,NA
CASSQFGTGLLGGYTF,TGTGCCAGCAGCCAATTCGGGACAGGGCTATTGGGAGGCTACACCTTC,TRBD1,TRBJ1-2,TRBV4-2,NA
CASLRQSNTEAFF,TGTGCCAGCTTGCGGCAGTCTAACACTGAAGCTTTCTTT,NA,TRBJ1-1,TRBV6-5,NA
CASSLTGSNYGYTF,TGTGCCAGCAGCTTAACCGGGAGTAACTATGGCTACACCTTC,NA,TRBJ1-2,TRBV7-9,NA
CASTRSGAGVASPLHF,TGTGCCAGCACCCGTAGCGGGGCAGGGGTCGCTTCACCCCTCCACTTT,NA,TRBJ1-6,TRBV7-2,NA
CASSGWTGQETQYF,TGTGCCAGCAGCGGGTGGACGGGACAAGAGACCCAGTACTTC,NA,TRBJ2-5,TRBV7-2,once
CASSLAKGANTEAFF,TGTGCCAGCAGCTTGGCCAAGGGGGCGAACACTGAAGCTTTCTTT,TRBD1,TRBJ1-1,TRBV5-5,NA
CASSVYSTGELFF,TGTGCCAGCAGCGTTTACAGCACCGGGGAGCTGTTTTTT,NA,TRBJ2-2,TRBV9,NA
CASSLGQGWSGYTF,TGTGCCAGCAGCTTGGGACAGGGGTGGAGTGGCTACACCTTC,TRBD1,TRBJ1-2,TRBV5-4,NA
CAISEYPTSGGSPDTQYF,TGTGCCATCAGTGAGTACCCTACTAGCGGGGGGTCCCCGGATACGCAGTATTTT,TRBD2,TRBJ2-3,TRBV10-3,NA
CASSLAVQETQYF,TGCGCCAGCAGCTTGGCTGTTCAAGAGACCCAGTACTTC,NA,TRBJ2-5,TRBV5-1,NA
CASRPGPGAHTDTQYF,TGTGCCAGCAGACCCGGCCCGGGTGCCCACACAGATACGCAGTATTTT,NA,TRBJ2-3,TRBV27,NA
CASSLRDSLNTEAFF,TGTGCCAGCAGCTTGAGGGACAGCTTGAACACTGAAGCTTTCTTT,TRBD1,TRBJ1-1,TRBV5-4,NA
CASSVEGGEGNTIYF,TGTGCCAGCAGCGTAGAAGGGGGCGAGGGAAACACCATATATTTT,TRBD1,TRBJ1-3,TRBV9,few
CASSVEEGTGGAGELFF,TGTGCCAGCAGCGTAGAAGAGGGGACAGGGGGCGCCGGGGAGCTGTTTTTT,TRBD1,TRBJ2-2,TRBV9,once
CASSEGTGDTQYF,TGCGCCAGCAGTGAAGGGACAGGAGATACGCAGTATTTT,TRBD1,TRBJ2-3,TRBV10-1,NA
CASSTMTGAHNEQFF,TGCGCCAGCAGCACTATGACAGGGGCCCACAATGAGCAGTTCTTC,TRBD1,TRBJ2-1,TRBV5-1,NA
CASSSGVSGYNSPLHF,TGCGCCAGCAGCTCAGGGGTTTCGGGTTATAATTCACCCCTCCACTTT,NA,TRBJ1-6,TRBV5-1,once
CASSPPVEAKNIQYF,TGTGCCAGCAGCCCTCCCGTGGAGGCCAAAAACATTCAGTACTTC,NA,TRBJ2-4,TRBV11-1,NA
CASSQAITDTQYF,TGTGCCAGCAGCCAAGCAATCACAGATACGCAGTATTTT,NA,TRBJ2-3,TRBV3-1/TRBV3-2,NA
CASSLSLADTQYF,TGTGCCAGCAGCTTGTCCCTAGCAGATACGCAGTATTTT,NA,TRBJ2-3,TRBV5-6,NA
CASSPGAGDGYTF,TGTGCCAGCTCACCAGGGGCAGGGGATGGCTACACCTTC,NA,TRBJ1-2,TRBV18,many
CATSRERQRGGGELFF,TGTGCCACCAGCAGAGAAAGACAGCGGGGGGGCGGGGAGCTGTTTTTT,TRBD2,TRBJ2-2,TRBV15,once
CASSQGPEAFF,TGTGCCAGCTCTCAGGGCCCTGAAGCTTTCTTT,NA,TRBJ1-1,TRBV7-2,NA
CASSIGRDSTNEQFF,TGTGCCAGTAGTATCGGGCGGGACAGTACCAATGAGCAGTTCTTC,NA,TRBJ2-1,TRBV19,NA
CASSQESGEIGELFF,TGCGCCAGCAGCCAAGAATCAGGGGAGATCGGGGAGCTGTTTTTT,NA,TRBJ2-2,TRBV4-3,NA